The 20 T cell receptor beta chains below were found in one sample sequenced in a study of regulatory T cells in long-lasting Graves disease. Assembly of TCR beta libraries relied on iRepertoire HTBI primers together with Arm-PCR of CDR3 regions. TCRdb reprocessed the multiplex PCR reads with MiXCR, giving one entry per CDR3 protein. The data hold over 450,000 distinct CDR3 sequences, with 20% to 25% observed a single time. Time point meaning: persistent/refractory GD, antithyroid drugs over 5 years with positive TRAb. RNA isolated from PBMCs was used to make the TCR library. Sequencing was performed on peripheral blood mononuclear cells (PBMCs), taken when the disease was refractory, from a patient treated with antithyroid drugs. These receptors were obtained from a female donor with Graves disease.

Notes on this clonotype: A read error is possible here, since a much larger clone lies one base away. This likely comes from a read error, as the CDR3 has no conserved phenylalanine or tryptophan at its end. V is TRBV27 and J is TRBJ1-1, with 8 bases matching TRBD1. The CDR3 loop spans 14 amino acids. Germline lookup yields CDR1 MNHEY and CDR2 SMNVEV (reference sequence). Germline trimming cut 2 bases from V and 4 bases from J; bases unmatched to any gene: 3. Written as DNA, the CDR3 is TGTGCCAGCAGTTTACAGGGGGCGCGCACTGAAGCTTTCCTT. This codes for CASSLQGARTEAFL.

A few counts support this clonotype. The J gene is TRBJ1-6, the V gene TRBV6-5; perhaps TRBD1 as D (6 bases). The CDR3 runs to 17 residues. Trimming cost V 4 bases and J 5 bases, with 18 bases left between them. The germline V gene has CDR1 MNHEY and CDR2 SVGAGI. CDR3 in amino acids: CASSWGIRQVDNSPLHF. CDR3 nucleotides: TGTGCCAGCAGTTGGGGAATTCGACAGGTCGATAATTCACCCCTCCACTTT.

The chain links TRBV7-9 to TRBJ2-2, with D maybe TRBD2 (5 bases). CDR3 size: 12 residues. Germline V gene sequence: CDR1 SEHNR, CDR2 FQNEAQ (reference sequence). The V end was cut by 1 base, the J end by 11 bases, with 8 bases between. Written as DNA, the CDR3 is TGTGCCAGCAGCTTAGGACGGGGAGAGCTGTTTTTT. Translation gives CASSLGRGELFF.

The chain is built from TRBV27 and TRBJ2-1, with D possibly TRBD2 on 5 matching bases. Germline loops: CDR1 MNHEY, CDR2 SMNVEV (reference sequence). The CDR3 extends over 15 amino acids. Between the trimmed V and J ends, which lost 7 bases and 0 bases, there was a span of 13 bases. The CDR3 loop is CASTGGYSSYNEQFF. As DNA, the CDR3 is TGTGCCAGCACGGGCGGGTACAGCTCCTACAATGAGCAGTTCTTC.

This clonotype appeared a few times. The chain is built from TRBV28 and TRBJ2-3, with a weak D call TRBD2 (7 bases). The CDR3 has 14 residues. Germline V gives CDR1 MDHEN, CDR2 SYDVKM. V was pared by 9 bases and J by 4 bases, with 17 bases between. CDR3 in amino acids: CASEGGEGSDTQYF. CDR3 in DNA: TGTGCCAGTGAAGGGGGGGAGGGATCAGATACGCAGTATTTT.

The table lists this clonotype with a few counts. CDR3 loop: CASSPDGNPWEQYF. CDR3 in DNA: TGTGCCAGCAGCCCGGATGGAAACCCTTGGGAGCAGTACTTC. This rearrangement joins TRBV3-1 to TRBJ2-7; D not resolved. The CDR3 is made up of 14 amino acids. Trimming removed 4 bases from V and 7 bases from J, with 17 bases in between. CDR1 is LGHDT and CDR2 is YNNKEL in the germline V gene (reference sequence).

Regarding this clonotype: A much more abundant neighbour one base away suggests this may be a read error. V and J are TRBV28 and TRBJ2-6, with unresolved D. Trimming took 8 bases from V and 4 from J, leaving 9 bases between them. The CDR3 spans 13 residues. Germline values: CDR1 MDHEN, CDR2 SYDVKM. Here the CDR3 reads CASRIGGANVLTF. The CDR3 DNA reads TGTGCCAGCCGCATTGGAGGGGCCAACGTCCTGACTTTC.

The chain links TRBV19 to TRBJ1-5; 7 bases match TRBD1. In germline, CDR1 is LNHDA, CDR2 SQIVND (reference sequence). The CDR3 spans 15 residues. V dropped 4 bases and J dropped 5; count of bases not matched to a gene: 8. CDR3 loop: CASSSRRGQHQPQHF. As DNA, the CDR3 is TGTGCCAGTAGTAGTAGGAGGGGACAGCATCAGCCCCAGCATTTT.

This clonotype was detected many times. The chain couples TRBV27 to TRBJ1-6; D uncertain. The germline gives CDR1 MNHEY, CDR2 SMNVEV (reference sequence). The germline V and J ends were trimmed by 7 bases and 0 bases, with 10 bases remaining between them. The CDR3 has 15 residues. Written as DNA, the CDR3 is TGTGCCAGCACCCTTTCCAGCTCCTATAATTCACCCCTCCACTTT. This gives the protein CASTLSSSYNSPLHF.

In the case of this clonotype: This may be a read error: a much more frequent sequence differs by one nucleotide. The chain recombines TRBV9 with TRBJ2-6; unclear D gene. The CDR3 loop spans 13 amino acids. V was cut by 0 bases and J by 3 bases, with 1 base left in between. Germline CDR1 reads SGDLS; CDR2 reads YYNGEE. The CDR3 region is CASSVDGANVLTF. For the CDR3, the DNA is TGTGCCAGCAGCGTAGATGGGGCCAACGTCCTGACTTTC.

Ten or more counts support this clonotype. The gene calls are TRBV7-9 and TRBJ1-4, with TRBD1 matching 7 bases. V trimming: 6 bases; J trimming: 4 bases; junction bases outside the gene matches: 8. The V gene's germline CDR1 is SEHNR and CDR2 FQNEAQ (reference sequence). The CDR3 covers 15 residues. The CDR3 loop is CASSSTDRFNEKLFF. The CDR3 DNA follows: TGTGCCAGCAGTTCCACGGACAGGTTTAATGAAAAACTGTTTTTT.

The rearrangement links TRBV5-1 to TRBJ2-3; 8 bases are a match to TRBD2. CDR1 and CDR2 from the germline V gene are SGHRS and YFSETQ. V was clipped by 6 bases and J by 0 bases; unmatched bases: 3. The CDR3 contains 14 residues. The CDR3 is CASTTSGSTDTQYF. The DNA of the CDR3 is TGCGCCAGCACCACTAGCGGAAGCACAGATACGCAGTATTTT.

In this sample, this clonotype turned up many times. The rearrangement uses TRBV28 and TRBJ1-2; a possible D gene is TRBD1 (6 bases). Between the trimmed V and J ends, which lost 2 bases and 8 bases, there was a span of 9 bases. Germline CDR1 reads MDHEN; CDR2 reads SYDVKM. There are 12 residues in the CDR3. DNA of the CDR3: TGTGCCAGCAGTTTAGGGGGCATCGGCTACACCTTC. It yields the protein CASSLGGIGYTF.

This clonotype was seen ten or more times. The V and J genes are TRBV12-3 or TRBV12-4 and TRBJ2-7; either TRBD1 or TRBD2 may fit D (6 bases each). Trimming stripped 2 bases from V and 0 bases from J, with 14 bases between. The CDR3 sequence is 16 residues long. The CDR3, as DNA: TGTGCCAGCAGTTTATGGGGGGCAGGCAGCTCCTACGAGCAGTACTTC. Translation gives CASSLWGAGSSYEQYF.

This clonotype was recorded at least ten times. The chain employs TRBV20-1 and TRBJ2-5; D may correspond to TRBD1 or TRBD2 (5 bases each). In germline, CDR1 is DFQATT, CDR2 SNEGSKA (reference sequence). This CDR3 is built from 13 residues. Trimming left V 5 bases short and J 0 bases short, with 10 bases between. The CDR3 DNA is TGCAGTGCTCCGGGACCGGACCAAGAGACCCAGTACTTC. This sequence encodes CSAPGPDQETQYF.

Turning to this clonotype: This may be a read error, as it is one base from a much larger clone. The V and J genes are TRBV28 and TRBJ1-2, with 8 bases identical to TRBD1. This CDR3 has 14 amino acids. The germline V gene encodes CDR1 MDHEN and CDR2 SYDVKM. With V trimmed by 8 bases and J by 5 bases, 10 bases remained unmatched. In nucleotides, the CDR3 is TGTGCCAGCTTCGCGCGGGGACAGGAATATGGCTACACCTTC. It is translated as CASFARGQEYGYTF.

In its sample, this clonotype was seen many times. This chain links TRBV20-1 with TRBJ2-5; TRBD1 aligns across 8 bases. This CDR3 has 15 amino acids. Germline V gene lookup returns CDR1 DFQATT and CDR2 SNEGSKA (reference sequence). Trimming cost V 1 base and J 4 bases; bases outside gene matches: 8. DNA of the CDR3: TGCAGTGCTAGAGGGACAGGGCAGTTCGGAGAGACCCAGTACTTC. Its protein product is CSARGTGQFGETQYF.

This clonotype was detected a few times. V gene TRBV7-2 combines with J gene TRBJ1-6; D is ambiguous. Trimming removed 1 base from V and 8 bases from J, with 6 bases in between. The germline V gene has CDR1 SGHTA and CDR2 FQGNSA. The CDR3 loop spans 13 amino acids. The CDR3 reads CASSLVEYSPLHF. CDR3 coding DNA: TGTGCCAGCAGCTTAGTAGAGTATTCACCCCTCCACTTT.

This clonotype was picked up a small number of times. The V and J genes are TRBV30 and TRBJ1-1; 7 positions agree with TRBD1. The germline gives CDR1 GTSNPN, CDR2 SVGIG (reference sequence). The length of the CDR3 is 13 residues. The V and J ends lost 4 bases and 3 bases, in that order; junction bases with no gene match: 5. The CDR3 DNA is TGTGCCTGGACTCTGACAGGGTACACTGAAGCTTTCTTT. Translated: CAWTLTGYTEAFF.

This clonotype was seen repeatedly, ten times or more. The V and J genes are TRBV20-1 and TRBJ1-2; D not resolved. The CDR3 length is 12 residues. The germline V gene has CDR1 DFQATT and CDR2 SNEGSKA (reference sequence). V was cut by 1 base and J by 0 bases, with 3 bases left in between. The CDR3 region is CSARGANYGYTF. The CDR3 DNA is TGCAGTGCTAGAGGGGCTAACTATGGCTACACCTTC.